These 29 T cell receptor beta chains originate from one sample sequenced in a study of blood T cell repertoires in COVID-19. The assay was immunoSEQ multiplex PCR, and TCRdb's table has in-frame clones only and misses some. Of about 90,000 clones detected, about 80% appear once; the ten largest clones hold roughly 6.3%. The material sequenced was peripheral blood. The receptor source for this set is a man aged 55 to 70 with acute or convalescent COVID-19.

The chain joins TRBV30 to TRBJ1-2, with D unresolved. V lost 1 base and J 4 bases, leaving 16 bases between the germline ends. Per germline, CDR1 GTSNPN and CDR2 SVGIG (reference sequence). CDR3 length equals 15 residues. The CDR3 nucleotides read TGTGCCTGGAGTGAGTCAGTTCGCGGGGTCTATGGCTACACCTTC. Protein sequence: CAWSESVRGVYGYTF.

The V gene is TRBV7-9, the J gene TRBJ1-2, with D possibly TRBD1 on 5 matching bases. This CDR3 is 14 amino acids long. Per the germline V gene, CDR1 is SEHNR and CDR2 is FQNEAQ (reference sequence). The V gene lost 4 bases and the J gene lost 1 base, with 10 bases spanning the gap. For the CDR3, the DNA is TGTGCCAGCAGCTCCCCCCAGGGTAACTATGGCTACACCTTC. Residues: CASSSPQGNYGYTF.

The V call is TRBV5-8, the J call TRBJ2-5; 8 bases agree with TRBD1. This CDR3 spans 15 amino acids. Germline CDR1 reads SGHTS; CDR2 reads YDEGEE. After removal of 4 bases from V and 5 bases from J, the junction contained 10 bases not matched to a gene. The CDR3 nucleotides read TGTGCCAGCAGCGAGGGGGACAGGCCGACCGAGACCCAGTACTTC. It codes for CASSEGDRPTETQYF.

The J gene is TRBJ1-1, the V gene TRBV6-5; TRBD1 matches 7 bases. Trimming removed 6 bases from V and 5 bases from J; junction bases left unmatched: 6. The V gene's germline CDR1 is MNHEY and CDR2 SVGAGI. The CDR3 contains 13 residues. CDR3 in DNA: TGTGCCAGCAGCGACCCAGGGGGGACTGAAGCTTTCTTT. It yields the protein CASSDPGGTEAFF.

This sequence joins TRBV7-9 and TRBJ2-1; tentative D call: TRBD1 (5 bases). V lost 4 bases, J lost 2 bases, and 12 bases lay in between. CDR1 is SEHNR, CDR2 FQNEAQ, per germline (reference sequence). The CDR3 runs to 15 residues. CDR3 nucleotides: TGTGCCAGCAGCTCCCAGGGCAGTCCCTACAATGAGCAGTTCTTC. It encodes CASSSQGSPYNEQFF.

V is TRBV29-1 and J is TRBJ2-1; TRBD2 matches at 12 bases. Germline V gene lookup returns CDR1 SQVTM and CDR2 ANQGSEA. V was clipped by 6 bases and J by 10 bases; unmatched bases: 4. The length of the CDR3 is 12 residues. CDR3 region: CSVRLAGEEQFF. The CDR3 region has the DNA TGCAGCGTACGACTAGCGGGGGAAGAGCAGTTCTTC.

The CDR3 nucleotides read TGTGCCAGTAGTGCGGGCAATCAGCCCCAGCATTTT. Encoded protein: CASSAGNQPQHF. V and J are TRBV19 and TRBJ1-5; D unclear. CDR1 is LNHDA and CDR2 is SQIVND in the germline V gene (reference sequence). The CDR3 sequence is 12 residues long. Trimming removed 5 bases from V and 2 bases from J, with 4 bases in between.

Concerning this clone: Distinct nucleotide sequences in the sample also encode this CDR3. The genes are TRBV5-1 and TRBJ1-2; D uncertain. This CDR3 contains 14 residues. Germline-derived CDR1 and CDR2 are SGHRS and YFSETQ. V gave up 0 bases and J gave up 5 bases, with 11 bases separating them. CDR3 region: CASSLDGVGYGYTF. The CDR3 nucleotides are TGCGCCAGCAGCTTGGACGGGGTTGGGTATGGCTACACCTTC.

This chain uses TRBV10-3 with TRBJ1-2; unclear D gene. Trimming took 8 bases from V and 4 from J, leaving 8 bases between them. Germline CDR1 and CDR2: ENHRY and SYGVKD. The CDR3 length is 11 residues. The CDR3 reads CAILGSYGYTF. The DNA for the CDR3 is TGTGCCATCTTGGGGAGCTATGGCTACACCTTC.

CDR3 coding DNA: TGTGCCAGCTCACCCGCCGGGACAGAGATTAACACTGAAGCTTTCTTT. Its translation is CASSPAGTEINTEAFF. This chain joins TRBV18 and TRBJ1-1; 7 bases are shared with TRBD1. J lost 2 bases, V lost 3 bases, and 9 bases had no gene match. This CDR3 comprises 16 residues. The germline V gene has CDR1 KGHSH and CDR2 LQKENI.

This clone has more than one count but fewer than ten. CDR3 DNA: TGTGCCAGCAGCTTCAAGACAGGGGGCACTGAAGCTTTCTTT. Residues: CASSFKTGGTEAFF. The rearrangement uses TRBV7-2 and TRBJ1-1; TRBD1 matches 9 bases. The germline CDR1 and CDR2 sequences are SGHTA and FQGNSA. CDR3 size: 14 residues. V shed 3 bases, J shed 4 bases, and the junction held 3 bases outside the gene matches.

The V gene is TRBV11-2, the J gene TRBJ1-1; D might be TRBD1 (5 bases). The CDR3 extends over 17 amino acids. Trimming removed 1 base from V and 5 bases from J, with 20 bases in between. Germline CDR1 is SGHAT and CDR2 is FQNNGV. The CDR3 region is CASSLGAGDWSKTEAFF. For the CDR3, the DNA is TGTGCCAGCAGCTTAGGGGCCGGGGACTGGAGTAAAACTGAAGCTTTCTTT.

This clone was seen more than once but under ten times. The chain employs TRBV3-1 (or the pseudogene TRBV3-2) and TRBJ1-2, with TRBD1 as a possible D gene (5 bases). Germline V CDR1 and CDR2: LGHDT, YNNKEL (reference sequence). V lost 0 bases to trimming and J lost 3 bases, with 8 bases between them. The CDR3 contains 14 residues. The DNA for the CDR3 is TGTGCCAGCAGCCAAGACGGGGGGTACTATGGCTACACCTTC. It codes for CASSQDGGYYGYTF.

J is TRBJ2-1 and V is TRBV4-1, with 7 bases fitting TRBD2. The CDR3 is 15 residues long. Germline V gene sequence: CDR1 MGHRA, CDR2 YSYEKL. V gave up 2 bases and J gave up 7 bases; unmatched junction bases: 8. CDR3 loop: CASSQIGLAENEQFF. The CDR3 DNA follows: TGCGCCAGCAGCCAAATAGGGCTAGCGGAAAATGAGCAGTTCTTC.

The chain combines TRBV7-8 with TRBJ2-7, with D possibly matching TRBD1 (5 bases). Trimming pared 5 bases from V and 2 bases from J, leaving 10 bases between. CDR3 length: 13 residues. Germline lookup yields CDR1 SGHVS and CDR2 FQNEAQ. This chain's CDR3 is CASSPPGPYEQYF. CDR3 nucleotide sequence: TGTGCCAGCAGCCCCCCAGGGCCCTACGAGCAGTACTTC.

The CDR3 loop reads CASSYPPGGPIDTQYF. The CDR3 coding sequence is TGTGCCAGCAGTTACCCCCCCGGGGGGCCCATAGATACGCAGTATTTT. The J gene is TRBJ2-3, the V gene TRBV6-5, with D possibly being TRBD2 (7 bases). This CDR3 contains 16 residues. The V end was cut by 2 bases, the J end by 5 bases, with 17 bases between. Germline CDR1 reads MNHEY; CDR2 reads SVGAGI.

The chain links TRBV24-1 to TRBJ1-6; D remains ambiguous. V lost 5 bases, J lost 4 bases, and 5 bases lay in between. CDR3 size: 13 residues. Germline CDR1 reads KGHDR; CDR2 reads SFDVKD. The CDR3 loop reads CATSAGYNSPLHF. The CDR3 DNA follows: TGTGCCACCAGTGCCGGTTATAATTCACCCCTCCACTTT.

The gene calls are TRBV4-1 and TRBJ2-1, with a possible D match to TRBD2 (5 bases). Trimming took off 4 bases at V and 0 bases at J, with 16 bases between the two ends. CDR1 and CDR2 from the germline V gene are MGHRA and YSYEKL. The CDR3 has 17 residues. CDR3 in amino acids: CASSPMGSGASYNEQFF. Here the CDR3 DNA reads TGCGCCAGCAGCCCCATGGGAAGCGGTGCCTCCTACAATGAGCAGTTCTTC.

The genes are TRBV2 and TRBJ1-2, with 8 bases matching TRBD1. The CDR3 is made up of 15 amino acids. The V gene's germline CDR1 is SNHLY and CDR2 FYNNEI. V lost 5 bases and J lost 4; bases outside the gene matches: 9. The CDR3 protein is CASSPLRTGPYGYTF. CDR3 in DNA: TGTGCCAGCAGTCCCCTTAGGACAGGGCCCTATGGCTACACCTTC.

The V and J genes are TRBV10-3 and TRBJ2-1, with 7 nucleotides matching TRBD1. Germline loops: CDR1 ENHRY, CDR2 SYGVKD. V was pared by 7 bases and J by 6 bases, with 9 bases of the junction left unmatched. This CDR3 contains 14 residues. CDR3 loop: CAIKFDRARNEQFF. CDR3 DNA: TGTGCCATCAAATTCGACAGGGCGCGCAATGAGCAGTTCTTC.

Only a few counts were recorded for this clone. DNA for the CDR3: TGTGCCAGCAGTTTTTACGGAGAGACCCAGTACTTC. It is translated as CASSFYGETQYF. This chain connects TRBV12-3 or TRBV12-4 to TRBJ2-5; D ambiguous. The CDR3 is 12 residues long. V lost 3 bases, J lost 4 bases, and 6 bases lay in between.

The chain recombines TRBV24-1 with TRBJ2-1; D possibly corresponds to TRBD2 (6 bases). CDR1 is KGHDR and CDR2 is SFDVKD in the germline V gene. V lost 2 bases to trimming and J lost 0 bases, with 10 bases between them. This CDR3 contains 16 residues. Here the CDR3 reads CATSDWDSSSYNEQFF. For the CDR3, the DNA is TGTGCCACCAGTGATTGGGACTCGAGCTCCTACAATGAGCAGTTCTTC.

V and J are TRBV5-4 and TRBJ2-7; 9 nucleotides match TRBD1. Per the germline V gene, CDR1 is SGHNT and CDR2 is YYREEE (reference sequence). V shed 4 bases and J 2 bases; nucleotides not matched to a gene: 7. This CDR3 comprises 15 residues. The CDR3 region has the DNA TGTGCCAGCAGCCTGCCCGGGACAGGGCCCTACGAGCAGTACTTC. Translating it yields CASSLPGTGPYEQYF.

This clone was recorded once. The CDR3 DNA reads as TGTGCCAGCAGTCCCGGGACAGGATACTATGGCTACACCTTC. Its translation is CASSPGTGYYGYTF. This chain links TRBV6-5 with TRBJ1-2; 8 nucleotides match TRBD1. CDR1 and CDR2 (germline): MNHEY, SVGAGI. The CDR3 runs 14 residues. J was trimmed by 3 bases and V by 5 bases; bases with no gene match: 5.

J is TRBJ1-1 and V is TRBV7-5; TRBD1 was called by the table and not checked on the DNA. TRBV7-5 is noted as a pseudogene. This CDR3 has 15 amino acids. In nucleotides, the CDR3 is TGTGCCAGAAGCTTTCAGGGGAAAACGAACACTGAAGCTTTCTTT. Encoded protein: CARSFQGKTNTEAFF.

The V and J genes are TRBV20-1 and TRBJ2-3; D gene ambiguous. The germline CDR1 and CDR2 sequences are DFQATT and SNEGSKA (reference sequence). The CDR3 loop spans 11 amino acids. The ends were cut back, 0 bases at V and 10 bases at J, with 8 bases in the middle. The CDR3 is CSARENRAQYF. The CDR3 DNA sequence: TGCAGTGCTAGAGAGAATCGGGCGCAGTATTTT.

The CDR3 is CASSVAGGYSNQPQHF. CDR3 nucleotides: TGTGCCAGCAGCGTGGCAGGGGGTTATAGCAATCAGCCCCAGCATTTT. The chain uses TRBV11-1 and TRBJ1-5, with 7 bases fitting TRBD1. The CDR3 spans 16 residues. V lost 5 bases, J lost 0 bases, and 7 bases stayed unmatched. Germline V gene data show CDR1 as SGHAT and CDR2 as FQDESV (reference sequence).

The chain employs TRBV24-1 and TRBJ1-2, with D hard to call. This CDR3 region has 12 residues. Germline V lookup: CDR1 KGHDR, CDR2 SFDVKD. V was clipped by 3 bases and J by 2 bases, with 3 bases between them. As DNA, the CDR3 is TGTGCCACCAGTGATGAGAACTATGGCTACACCTTC. Translation: CATSDENYGYTF.

CDR3 loop: CASSAGVYQPQHF. CDR3 sequence (DNA): TGCGCCAGCAGTGCAGGGGTGTATCAGCCCCAGCATTTT. The chain has TRBV10-2 and TRBJ1-5; D perhaps matches TRBD1 (6 bases). Germline loops: CDR1 WSHSY, CDR2 SAAADI. CDR3 length: 13 amino acids. Trimming took off 4 bases at V and 5 bases at J, with 9 bases between the two ends.